A single sample is the source of the 16 T cell receptor beta chains below, sequenced in a study of T cell repertoires in aging, cancer and after chemotherapy. TRB rearrangements spanning V, D and J were amplified using mixed TRB-A/B primers. TCRdb reprocessed the multiplex PCR reads via MiXCR and lists one record per CDR3 protein. The sample lists over 1,000 distinct CDR3 sequences, 20% to 30% seen once, with 15% in the top ten. Amplification of TCR beta used genomic DNA extracted from peripheral blood. The source material was blood. These TCRs come from a human donor with a solid tumor.

By share of the sample, this clonotype is large. The rearrangement uses TRBV30 and TRBJ1-1; D not resolved. This CDR3 has 13 amino acids. Trimming took off 3 bases at V and 5 bases at J, with 13 bases between the two ends. Germline V gene lookup returns CDR1 GTSNPN and CDR2 SVGIG (reference sequence). CDR3 bases: TGTGCCTGGAGGACCCAAGAGGAGACTGAAGCTTTCTTT. This gives the protein CAWRTQEETEAFF.

The sample holds one count of this clonotype. The chain employs TRBV5-1 and TRBJ2-1, with 9 bases that match TRBD1. The CDR3 contains 18 residues. Germline-derived CDR1 and CDR2 are SGHRS and YFSETQ. V was clipped by 0 bases and J by 0 bases; unmatched bases: 7. This CDR3 reads CASSLEGTGMSSYNEQFF. CDR3 sequence (DNA): TGCGCCAGCAGCTTGGAAGGGACAGGGATGAGCTCCTACAATGAGCAGTTCTTC. Together with reference TRBV5-1 and TRBJ2-1, the CDR3 gives the full variable domain: KAGVTQTPRYLIKTRGQQVTLSCSPISGHRSVSWYQQTPGQGLQFLFEYFSETQRNKGNFPGRFSGRQFSNSRSEMNVSTLELGDSALYLCASSLEGTGMSSYNEQFFGPGTRLTVL.

Concerning this clonotype itself: A single base separates this from a much larger clone, so it may be a read error. The J gene is TRBJ2-2, the V gene TRBV6-1; 7 positions agree with TRBD2. The CDR3 spans 16 residues. Germline CDR1 and CDR2: MNHNS and SASEGT. As DNA, the CDR3 is TGTGCCAGTGATAGTATGGGGGGGGAAATAACCGGGAAGCTGTTTTTT. This sequence encodes CASDSMGGEITGKLFF.

This clonotype is medium-sized by share. This chain links TRBV6-4 with TRBJ2-1; 9 bases map to TRBD2. Germline V CDR1 and CDR2: MRHNA, SNTAGT. This CDR3 has 15 residues. V lost 4 bases to trimming and J lost 2 bases; unmatched junction nucleotides: 3. CDR3 coding DNA: TGTGCCAGCAGTGGAATAGCGGGAGCCTACAATGAGCAGTTCTTC. Translated: CASSGIAGAYNEQFF.

V and J are TRBV7-9 and TRBJ2-1; possible D gene TRBD2, 6 bases. Germline-derived CDR1 and CDR2 are SEHNR and FQNEAQ (reference sequence). The ends were cut back, 5 bases at V and 9 bases at J, with 11 bases in the middle. The CDR3 runs to 12 residues. The CDR3 nucleotides are TGTGCCAGCAGCCCCCTCGGGGGTGAGCAGTTCTTC. Translation: CASSPLGGEQFF.

The chain uses TRBV5-4 and TRBJ1-1; TRBD1 matches 7 bases. This CDR3 spans 16 amino acids. CDR1 is SGHNT and CDR2 is YYREEE in the germline V gene (reference sequence). Trimming at V came to 1 base and at J to 5 bases, leaving 11 bases not matched to a gene. CDR3 sequence (DNA): TGTGCCAGCAGCTTGCTGGCAGGGGGTTTGAGAACTGAAGCTTTCTTT. The encoded protein is CASSLLAGGLRTEAFF.

The genes are TRBV15 and TRBJ1-5; D might be TRBD1 (6 bases). V lost 6 bases and J lost 2, with 20 bases in between. The CDR3 totals 17 residues. CDR1 is LNHNV, CDR2 YYDKDF, per germline (reference sequence). CDR3 nucleotides: TGTGCCACCAGTGGTCGGGGGGGGGGGGCGGGCAATCAGCCCCAGCATTTT. Translating gives CATSGRGGGAGNQPQHF.

The chain couples TRBV11-3 to TRBJ2-2; 8 bases agree with TRBD1. V lost 5 bases, J lost 3 bases, and 2 bases stayed unmatched. This CDR3 has 14 amino acids. The germline gives CDR1 SGHNT, CDR2 YENEEA. CDR3 loop: CASSPGGDTGELFF. As DNA, the CDR3 is TGTGCCAGCAGCCCAGGGGGCGACACCGGGGAGCTGTTTTTT. The whole variable domain, remainder taken from reference TRBV11-3 and TRBJ2-2, is EAGVVQSPRYKIIEKKQPVAFWCNPISGHNTLYWYLQNLGQGPELLIRYENEEAVDDSQLPKDRFSAERLKGVDSTLKIQPAELGDSAVYLCASSPGGDTGELFFGEGSRLTVL.

This clonotype was detected only a few times. The chain links TRBV5-5 to TRBJ2-6; D is ambiguous. This CDR3 contains 14 residues. The ends were cut back, 2 bases at V and 2 bases at J, with 5 bases in the middle. The germline CDR1 and CDR2 sequences are SGHKS and YYEKEE (reference sequence). CDR3 nucleotide sequence: TGTGCCAGCAGCTTTAGGCCTGGGGCCAACGTCCTGACTTTC. It yields the protein CASSFRPGANVLTF. Full variable domain (missing parts from reference TRBV5-5 and TRBJ2-6): DAGVTQSPTHLIKTRGQQVTLRCSPISGHKSVSWYQQVLGQGPQFIFQYYEKEERGRGNFPDRFSARQFPNYSSELNVNALLLGDSALYLCASSFRPGANVLTFGAGSRLTVL.

This clonotype is classed as large. This chain links TRBV11-3 with TRBJ2-2; D is uncertain. Trimming left V 5 bases short and J 6 bases short, with 16 bases between. The CDR3 has 15 amino acids. Germline CDR1 SGHNT, CDR2 YENEEA. In DNA, the CDR3 is TGTGCCAGCAGCGCGCCCTCCTCTTGGTCCGGGGAGCTGTTTTTT. This codes for CASSAPSSWSGELFF.

The V call is TRBV6-2 or TRBV6-3, the J call TRBJ1-4, with a weak D call TRBD1 (5 bases). Trimming took off 0 bases at V and 6 bases at J, with 8 bases between the two ends. Germline CDR1 is MNHEY and CDR2 is SVGEGT. The CDR3 spans 14 residues. The CDR3 loop is CASSYSGRDEKLFF. CDR3 sequence (DNA): TGTGCCAGCAGTTACTCGGGGCGCGATGAAAAACTGTTTTTT.

This clonotype is labeled as large. The chain has TRBV6-5 and TRBJ1-5; D may be TRBD1 (6 bases). The CDR3 is made up of 13 amino acids. Trimming took 6 bases from V and 4 from J, leaving 10 bases between them. CDR1 and CDR2 (germline): MNHEY, SVGAGI. CDR3 nucleotides: TGTGCCAGCAGGCGGACAGAAAATCAGCCCCAGCATTTT. Amino acid sequence: CASRRTENQPQHF.

This chain links TRBV25-1 with TRBJ1-2, with D perhaps TRBD1 (5 bases). The germline CDR1 and CDR2 sequences are MGHDK and SYGVNS. The CDR3 is 13 amino acids. Trimming pared 5 bases from V and 5 bases from J, leaving 12 bases between. CDR3 sequence (DNA): TGTGCCAGCAGTAGACAGCGAGGGTATGGCTACACCTTC. Its protein product is CASSRQRGYGYTF.

Relative to its sample, this clonotype is medium-sized. The V call is TRBV30, the J call TRBJ1-4; 10 bases line up with TRBD1. CDR1 is GTSNPN, CDR2 SVGIG, per germline (reference sequence). The CDR3 is 12 residues long. J was trimmed by 5 bases and V by 7 bases; bases with no gene match: 1. CDR3 region: CALDRGNEKLFF. CDR3 DNA sequence: TGTGCCTTGGACAGGGGGAATGAAAAACTGTTTTTT.

On this clonotype itself: An end of the junction differs from the germline gene, which may be a read error. This chain links TRBV6-2 or TRBV6-3 with TRBJ1-5; no clear D. This CDR3 region has 13 residues. The V gene's germline CDR1 is MNHEY and CDR2 SVGEGT. DNA for the CDR3: TGTGCCAGCAGTTACAATGAGGGTGAGCCCCAACATTTT. Protein sequence: CASSYNEGEPQHF.

About this clonotype itself: It may be a read error: a sequence one base away is much more abundant. It is unclear where the CDR3 begins or ends on the DNA, so no DNA is shown, and the CDR3 is as TCRdb lists it. The chain is built from TRBV12-3 or TRBV12-4 and TRBJ2-3; TRBD2, as called in the table, went unchecked against the DNA. Inclusive of both ends, the CDR3 amounts to 14 amino acids. The CDR3: CASTFGGGTDTEYF.